Below, 11 T cell receptor beta chains from the same sample are listed, as sequenced in a study of response to subunit inactivated influenza vaccine. TCRdb used MiXCR to reprocess the RT-PCR reads, holding one entry per CDR3 protein. The sample shows more than 700,000 distinct CDR3 sequences, over 20% of them seen only once. This material consisted of PBMCs from blood, taken 5 days after vaccination. All receptors come from a man aged 50-60 years who received an inactivated influenza vaccine.

This clonotype was seen repeatedly, ten times or more. CDR3 in DNA: TGTGCCATCAGTCCTCGGGACAGCCGTACCTACGAGCAGTACTTC. This translates into CAISPRDSRTYEQYF. The chain joins TRBV10-3 to TRBJ2-7; TRBD1 agrees at 7 bases. The CDR3 contains 15 residues. Germline trimming cut 5 bases from V and 2 bases from J; bases unmatched to any gene: 9. Germline V gene lookup returns CDR1 ENHRY and CDR2 SYGVKD.

The chain is built from TRBV4-3 and TRBJ2-1; tentatively, D is TRBD1 or TRBD2 (5 bases each). This CDR3 region has 14 residues. V lost 1 base and J lost 10, with 14 bases in between. In germline, CDR1 is LGHNA, CDR2 YSLEER. CDR3 amino acids: CASSQVRRDEEQFF. CDR3 nucleotide sequence: TGCGCCAGCAGCCAAGTACGCAGGGACGAAGAGCAGTTCTTC.

The V call is TRBV7-9, the J call TRBJ2-3, with D maybe TRBD2 (5 bases). CDR3 length: 16 residues. CDR1 is SEHNR, CDR2 FQNEAQ, per germline (reference sequence). Trimming stripped 5 bases from V and 2 bases from J, with 17 bases between. Written as DNA, the CDR3 is TGTGCCAGCAGCCCCGCTCCACCGGGGTACACAGATACGCAGTATTTT. This gives the protein CASSPAPPGYTDTQYF.

In this sample, this clonotype turned up a few times. The chain links TRBV7-2 to TRBJ2-7; D is tentatively TRBD1 or TRBD2 (5 bases each). The CDR3 covers 15 residues. Trimming removed 5 bases from V and 2 bases from J, with 16 bases in between. Germline V CDR1 and CDR2: SGHTA, FQGNSA. In DNA form, the CDR3 reads TGTGCCAGCAGCAGCCTTGGGGGTAGCGCCTACGAGCAGTACTTC. Protein sequence: CASSSLGGSAYEQYF.

There are many counts of this clonotype. This chain joins TRBV15 and TRBJ1-2; D remains ambiguous. This CDR3 comprises 16 residues. The germline V gene has CDR1 LNHNV and CDR2 YYDKDF (reference sequence). Trimming removed 0 bases from V and 0 bases from J, with 11 bases in between. In nucleotides, the CDR3 is TGTGCCACCAGCAGAGACCGTCTTCTCTCTAACTATGGCTACACCTTC. Residues: CATSRDRLLSNYGYTF. Looking up the rest from reference TRBV15 and TRBJ1-2 gives the full variable domain: DAMVIQNPRYQVTQFGKPVTLSCSQTLNHNVMYWYQQKSSQAPKLLFHYYDKDFNNEADTPDNFQSRRPNTSFCFLDIRSPGLGDTAMYLCATSRDRLLSNYGYTFGSGTRLTVV.

The chain combines TRBV21-1 with TRBJ2-7; the DNA was not compared with TRBD1, the D call given in the table. TRBV21-1 is labeled a pseudogene. The CDR3 spans 14 residues. The CDR3 DNA reads TGTGCCAGCAGGGGACAGGGAAACTCCTACGAGCAGTACTTC. Amino acids: CASRGQGNSYEQYF.

This clonotype was detected only a few times. The chain is built from TRBV12-3 or TRBV12-4 and TRBJ2-3; unclear D gene. The CDR3 contains 11 residues. Trimming took 10 bases from V and 3 from J, leaving 8 bases between them. CDR3 coding DNA: TGTGCCACACGACGAACAGATACGCAGTATTTT. Protein: CATRRTDTQYF.

V is TRBV5-1 and J is TRBJ1-2; 12 bases are shared with TRBD1. Germline-derived CDR1 and CDR2 are SGHRS and YFSETQ. V gave up 4 bases and J gave up 4 bases; unmatched junction bases: 2. The CDR3 extends over 14 amino acids. The CDR3 is CASSGTGGGYGYTF. The CDR3 DNA is TGCGCCAGCAGCGGGACAGGGGGCGGCTATGGCTACACCTTC.

This clonotype was picked up many times. The genes are TRBV5-6 and TRBJ2-5, with D possibly matching TRBD2 (5 bases). Germline CDR1 is SGHDT and CDR2 is YYEEEE. The CDR3 is made up of 16 amino acids. The V gene lost 4 bases and the J gene lost 2 bases, with 18 bases spanning the gap. CDR3 nucleotides: TGTGCCAGCAGCCCGCTATATATGGGGAGTCAAGAGACCCAGTACTTC. Translating it yields CASSPLYMGSQETQYF.

A few counts support this clonotype. CDR3 loop: CASSRAGLYEQYF. DNA of the CDR3: TGTGCCAGCAGCCGAGCGGGTCTCTACGAGCAGTACTTC. The V gene is TRBV6-2 or TRBV6-3, the J gene TRBJ2-7; D perhaps matches TRBD2 (6 bases). Trimming pared 6 bases from V and 3 bases from J, leaving 12 bases between. The germline CDR1 and CDR2 sequences are MNHEY and SVGEGT. The CDR3 is 13 amino acids.

This rearrangement joins TRBV14 to TRBJ1-5; D not resolved. The CDR3 covers 13 residues. Between the trimmed V and J ends, which lost 2 bases and 4 bases, there was a span of 6 bases. Looked up from germline, CDR1 is SGHDN and CDR2 is FVKESK. The DNA for the CDR3 is TGTGCCAGCAGCCAATACGGTAATCAGCCCCAGCATTTT. As protein: CASSQYGNQPQHF.